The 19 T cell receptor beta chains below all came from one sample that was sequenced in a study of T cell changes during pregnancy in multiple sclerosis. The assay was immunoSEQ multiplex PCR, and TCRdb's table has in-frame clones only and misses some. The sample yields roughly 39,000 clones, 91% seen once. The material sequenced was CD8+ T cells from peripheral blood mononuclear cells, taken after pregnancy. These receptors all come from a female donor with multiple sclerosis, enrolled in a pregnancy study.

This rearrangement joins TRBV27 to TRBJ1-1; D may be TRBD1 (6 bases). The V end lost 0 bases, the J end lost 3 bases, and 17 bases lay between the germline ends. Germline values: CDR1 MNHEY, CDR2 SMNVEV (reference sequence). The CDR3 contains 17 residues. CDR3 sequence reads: CASSLSGGGVRDTEAFF. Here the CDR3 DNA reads TGTGCCAGCAGTTTATCGGGAGGGGGAGTGCGTGACACTGAAGCTTTCTTT.

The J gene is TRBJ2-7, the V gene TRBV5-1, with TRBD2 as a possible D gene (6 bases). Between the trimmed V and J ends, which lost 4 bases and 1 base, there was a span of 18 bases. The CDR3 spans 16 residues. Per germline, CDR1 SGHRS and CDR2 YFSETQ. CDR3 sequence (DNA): TGCGCCAGCAGCATAATCGGAGGGTCCCAATCCTACGAGCAGTACTTC. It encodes CASSIIGGSQSYEQYF. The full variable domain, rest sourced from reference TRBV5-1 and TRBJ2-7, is KAGVTQTPRYLIKTRGQQVTLSCSPISGHRSVSWYQQTPGQGLQFLFEYFSETQRNKGNFPGRFSGRQFSNSRSEMNVSTLELGDSALYLCASSIIGGSQSYEQYFGPGTRLTVT.

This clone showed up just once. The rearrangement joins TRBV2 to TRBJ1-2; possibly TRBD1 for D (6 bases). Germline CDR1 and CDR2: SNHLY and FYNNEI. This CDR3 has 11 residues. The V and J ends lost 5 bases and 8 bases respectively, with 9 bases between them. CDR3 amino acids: CASSSGDGYTF. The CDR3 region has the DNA TGTGCCAGCAGTTCAGGGGACGGCTACACCTTC.

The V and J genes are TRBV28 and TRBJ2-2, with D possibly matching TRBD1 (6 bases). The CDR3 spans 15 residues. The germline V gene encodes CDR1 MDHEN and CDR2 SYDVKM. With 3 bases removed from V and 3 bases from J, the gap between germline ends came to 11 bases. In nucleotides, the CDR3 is TGTGCCAGCAGTTTTTTTGAGGGGGACACCGGGGAGCTGTTTTTT. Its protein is CASSFFEGDTGELFF.

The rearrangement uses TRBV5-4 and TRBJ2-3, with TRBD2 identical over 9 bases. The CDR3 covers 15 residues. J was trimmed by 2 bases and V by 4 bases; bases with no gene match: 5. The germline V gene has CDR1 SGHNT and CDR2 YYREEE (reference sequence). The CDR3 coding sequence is TGTGCCAGCAGCGCAGCTAGCGGGGTCACAGATACGCAGTATTTT. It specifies CASSAASGVTDTQYF. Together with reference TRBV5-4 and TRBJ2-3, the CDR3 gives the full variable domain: ETGVTQSPTHLIKTRGQQVTLRCSSQSGHNTVSWYQQALGQGPQFIFQYYREEENGRGNFPPRFSGLQFPNYSSELNVNALELDDSALYLCASSAASGVTDTQYFGPGTRLTVL.

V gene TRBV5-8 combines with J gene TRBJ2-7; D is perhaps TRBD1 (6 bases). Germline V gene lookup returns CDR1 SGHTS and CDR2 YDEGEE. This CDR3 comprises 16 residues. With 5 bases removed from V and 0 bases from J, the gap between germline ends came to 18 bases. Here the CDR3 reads CASSPLGGRSSYEQYF. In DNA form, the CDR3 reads TGTGCCAGCAGTCCCCTTGGGGGCCGAAGCTCCTACGAGCAGTACTTC.

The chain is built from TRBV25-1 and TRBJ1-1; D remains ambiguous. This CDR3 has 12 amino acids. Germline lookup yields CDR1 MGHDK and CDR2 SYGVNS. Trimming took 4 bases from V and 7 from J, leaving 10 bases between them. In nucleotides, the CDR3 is TGTGCCAGCAGTGCGAACAGCCTTGAAGCTTTCTTT. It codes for CASSANSLEAFF.

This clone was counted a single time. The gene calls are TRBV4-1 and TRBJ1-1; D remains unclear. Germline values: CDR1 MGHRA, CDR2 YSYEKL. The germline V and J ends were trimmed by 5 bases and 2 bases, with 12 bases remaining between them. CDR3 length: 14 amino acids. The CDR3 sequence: CASSAGSSNTEAFF. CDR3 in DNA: TGCGCCAGCAGCGCGGGGTCCAGTAACACTGAAGCTTTCTTT.

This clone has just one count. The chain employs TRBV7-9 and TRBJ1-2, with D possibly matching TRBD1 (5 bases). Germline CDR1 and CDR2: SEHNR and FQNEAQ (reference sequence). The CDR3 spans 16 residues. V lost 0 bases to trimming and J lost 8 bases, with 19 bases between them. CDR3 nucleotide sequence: TGTGCCAGCAGCTTAGCGGGGGGATCGGGTCTGCGGGGCTACACCTTC. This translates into CASSLAGGSGLRGYTF.

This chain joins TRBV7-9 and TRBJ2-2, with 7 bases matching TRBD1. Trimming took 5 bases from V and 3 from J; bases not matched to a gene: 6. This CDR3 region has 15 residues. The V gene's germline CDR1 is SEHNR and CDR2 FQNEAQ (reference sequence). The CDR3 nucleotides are TGTGCCAGCAGCCACCGGGACAGCCACACCGGGGAGCTGTTTTTT. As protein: CASSHRDSHTGELFF.

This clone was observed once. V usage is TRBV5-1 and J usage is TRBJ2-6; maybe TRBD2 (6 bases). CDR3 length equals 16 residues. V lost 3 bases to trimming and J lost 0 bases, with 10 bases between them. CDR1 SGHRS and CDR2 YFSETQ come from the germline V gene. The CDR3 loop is CASSSAGGSGANVLTF. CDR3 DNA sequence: TGCGCCAGCAGCTCAGCGGGTGGCTCTGGGGCCAACGTCCTGACTTTC.

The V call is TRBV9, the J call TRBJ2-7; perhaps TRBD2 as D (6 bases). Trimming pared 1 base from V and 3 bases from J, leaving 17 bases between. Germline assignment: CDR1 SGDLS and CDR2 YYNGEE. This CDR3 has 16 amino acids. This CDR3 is CASSVPSTSSIYEQYF. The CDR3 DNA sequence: TGTGCCAGCAGCGTACCCTCGACTAGTTCGATCTACGAGCAGTACTTC.

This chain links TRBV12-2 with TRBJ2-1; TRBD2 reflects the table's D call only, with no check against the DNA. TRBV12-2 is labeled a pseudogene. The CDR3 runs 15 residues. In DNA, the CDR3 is TGTGCAAGTCGCTTAGACCCGGGGGGGGACAATGAGCAGTTCTTC. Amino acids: CASRLDPGGDNEQFF.

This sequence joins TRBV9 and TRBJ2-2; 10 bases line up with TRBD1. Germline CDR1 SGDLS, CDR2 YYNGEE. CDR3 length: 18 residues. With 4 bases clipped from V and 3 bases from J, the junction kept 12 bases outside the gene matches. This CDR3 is CASSPRRGGTGDTGELFF. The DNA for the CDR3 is TGTGCCAGCAGCCCTCGAAGGGGCGGGACAGGGGACACCGGGGAGCTGTTTTTT.

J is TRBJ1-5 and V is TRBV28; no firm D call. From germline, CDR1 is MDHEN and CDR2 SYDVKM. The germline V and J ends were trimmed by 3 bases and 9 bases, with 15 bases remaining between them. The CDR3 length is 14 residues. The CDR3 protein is CASSFNIAGWPQHF. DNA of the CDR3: TGTGCCAGCAGTTTTAATATAGCGGGATGGCCCCAGCATTTT.

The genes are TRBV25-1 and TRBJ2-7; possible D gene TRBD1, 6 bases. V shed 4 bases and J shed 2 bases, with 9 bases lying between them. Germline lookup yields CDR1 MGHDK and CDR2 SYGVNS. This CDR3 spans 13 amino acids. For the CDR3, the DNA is TGTGCCAGCAGTGTGAACAGGGCCTACGAGCAGTACTTC. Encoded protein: CASSVNRAYEQYF.

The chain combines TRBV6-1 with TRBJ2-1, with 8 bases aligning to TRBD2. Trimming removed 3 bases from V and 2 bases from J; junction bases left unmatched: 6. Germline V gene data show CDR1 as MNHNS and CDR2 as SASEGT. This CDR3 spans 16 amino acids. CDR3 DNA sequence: TGTGCCAGCAGTGAGGAAACGGGGGGGACCTACAATGAGCAGTTCTTC. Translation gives CASSEETGGTYNEQFF.

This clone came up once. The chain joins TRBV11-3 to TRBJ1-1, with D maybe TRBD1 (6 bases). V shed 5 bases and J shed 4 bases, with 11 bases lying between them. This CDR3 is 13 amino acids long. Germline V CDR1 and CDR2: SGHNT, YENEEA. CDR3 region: CASSADRFTEAFF. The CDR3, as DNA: TGTGCCAGCAGCGCAGACAGGTTCACTGAAGCTTTCTTT. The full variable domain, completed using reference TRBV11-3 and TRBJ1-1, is EAGVVQSPRYKIIEKKQPVAFWCNPISGHNTLYWYLQNLGQGPELLIRYENEEAVDDSQLPKDRFSAERLKGVDSTLKIQPAELGDSAVYLCASSADRFTEAFFGQGTRLTVV.

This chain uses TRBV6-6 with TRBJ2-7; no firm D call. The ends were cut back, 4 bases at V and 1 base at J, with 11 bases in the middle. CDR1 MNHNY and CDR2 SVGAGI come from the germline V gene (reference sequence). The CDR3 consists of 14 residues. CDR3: CASSLGRLSYEQYF. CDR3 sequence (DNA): TGTGCCAGCAGTTTAGGCAGGCTTTCCTACGAGCAGTACTTC.